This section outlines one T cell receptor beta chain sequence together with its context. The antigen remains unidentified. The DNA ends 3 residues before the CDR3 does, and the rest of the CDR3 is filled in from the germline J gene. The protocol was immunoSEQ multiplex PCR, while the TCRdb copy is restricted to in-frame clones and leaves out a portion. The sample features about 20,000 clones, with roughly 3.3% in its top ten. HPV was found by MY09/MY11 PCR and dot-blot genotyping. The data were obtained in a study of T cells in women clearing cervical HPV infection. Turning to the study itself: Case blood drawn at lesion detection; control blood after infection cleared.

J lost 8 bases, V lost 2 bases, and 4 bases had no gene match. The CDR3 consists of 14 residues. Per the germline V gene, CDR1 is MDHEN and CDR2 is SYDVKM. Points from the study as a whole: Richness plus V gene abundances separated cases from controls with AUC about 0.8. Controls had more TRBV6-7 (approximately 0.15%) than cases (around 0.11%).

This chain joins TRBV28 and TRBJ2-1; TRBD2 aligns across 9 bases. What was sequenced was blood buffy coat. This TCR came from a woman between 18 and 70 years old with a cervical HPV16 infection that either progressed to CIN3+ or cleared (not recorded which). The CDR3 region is CASSLAGGPYEQFF. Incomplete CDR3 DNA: TGTGCCAGCAGTTTAGCGGGAGGGCCCTATGAG.